This record covers a single T cell receptor beta chain. Its target is unknown. Unique molecular identifiers tagged individual cDNA molecules. Via MiXCR, TCRdb re-called the 5' RACE reads, giving one row per CDR3 protein. The data hold under 50,000 distinct CDR3 sequences, with around 6% observed a single time. This CDR3 contains 12 residues. Losses at the gene ends were 3 bases for V and 7 bases for J; bases not matched to a gene: 3. Germline V CDR1 and CDR2: SEHNR, FQNEAQ (reference sequence). This entry comes from a study of early T cells in non-severe SARS-CoV-2 infection. Study-wide results and limits: CD4 and private specificities were missed by VDJdb matching, which favored anti-spike CD8 responses.

The sequence came from an adult who was a healthcare worker with PCR-confirmed SARS-CoV-2 infection or an uninfected control (not recorded which). Input material: whole blood. The chain employs TRBV7-9 and TRBJ2-7; 7 bases map to TRBD1. The CDR3 region is CASSFDRVEQYF. The CDR3 nucleotides read TGTGCCAGCAGCTTTGACAGGGTAGAGCAGTACTTC.